What follows are 6 T cell receptor beta chains derived from one specimen sequenced in a study of T cells in lung cancer brain metastases. Clones were sequenced by immunoSEQ multiplex PCR, and TCRdb holds only the in-frame ones, with some missing. Seen here are roughly 5,000 clones, 80% to 85% observed once, and the top ten hold 2.5% to 3.5%. The sequencing input was tumor tissue from the primary lung tumor. The receptor source for this set is a woman in her fifties or sixties with non-small cell lung cancer.

The J gene is TRBJ1-2, the V gene TRBV7-6; D remains ambiguous. The CDR3 contains 12 residues. The germline V gene encodes CDR1 SGHVS and CDR2 FNYEAQ. V shed 3 bases and J shed 2 bases, with 4 bases lying between them. This chain's CDR3 is CASSFGNYGYTF. Written as DNA, the CDR3 is TGTGCCAGCAGCTTCGGCAACTATGGCTACACCTTC. The variable domain in full, completed from reference TRBV7-6 and TRBJ1-2, reads GAGVSQSPRYKVTKRGQDVALRCDPISGHVSLYWYRQALGQGPEFLTYFNYEAQQDKSGLPNDRFSAERPEGSISTLTIQRTEQRDSAMYRCASSFGNYGYTFGSGTRLTVV.

The chain has TRBV7-8 and TRBJ1-4, with D tentatively TRBD1 (5 bases). Trimming cost V 2 bases and J 7 bases, with 11 bases left between them. This CDR3 is 14 amino acids long. CDR1 is SGHVS and CDR2 is FQNEAQ in the germline V gene. CDR3: CASSLRGVREKLFF. CDR3 coding DNA: TGTGCCAGCAGCTTACGGGGGGTCCGTGAAAAACTGTTTTTT.

The chain combines TRBV11-2 with TRBJ1-3; D is unclear. Germline lookup yields CDR1 SGHAT and CDR2 FQNNGV. The germline V and J ends were trimmed by 4 bases and 2 bases, with 9 bases remaining between them. The CDR3 loop spans 14 amino acids. The CDR3 DNA reads as TGTGCCAGCAGCTACAGCTCGACTGGAAACACCATATATTTT. Translating it yields CASSYSSTGNTIYF. The complete variable domain, with remaining parts taken from reference TRBV11-2 and TRBJ1-3, reads EAGVAQSPRYKIIEKRQSVAFWCNPISGHATLYWYQQILGQGPKLLIQFQNNGVVDDSQLPKDRFSAERLKGVDSTLKIQPAKLEDSAVYLCASSYSSTGNTIYFGEGSWLTVV.

The genes are TRBV28 and TRBJ2-7; possibly TRBD1 for D (5 bases). The length of the CDR3 is 13 residues. The ends were cut back, 11 bases at V and 3 bases at J, with 17 bases in the middle. CDR1 and CDR2 from the germline V gene are MDHEN and SYDVKM. CDR3 sequence reads: CAVQDVKNYEQYF. CDR3 nucleotides: TGTGCCGTACAGGACGTGAAGAACTACGAGCAGTACTTC.

The rearrangement uses TRBV5-1 and TRBJ1-1; D is unresolved. With 2 bases removed from V and 1 base from J, the gap between germline ends came to 9 bases. The length of the CDR3 is 14 residues. Per germline, CDR1 SGHRS and CDR2 YFSETQ. This CDR3 is CASSFTSGNTEAFF. The CDR3 DNA sequence: TGCGCCAGCAGCTTCACCTCAGGGAACACTGAAGCTTTCTTT.

The genes are TRBV6-5 and TRBJ2-1; 11 nucleotides line up with TRBD2. Trimming removed 10 bases from V and 9 bases from J; junction bases left unmatched: 11. The CDR3 loop spans 14 amino acids. Germline-derived CDR1 and CDR2 are MNHEY and SVGAGI. The CDR3, as DNA: TGTGCCACCTCTATACTAGCGGGAGTAGGTGAGCAGTTCTTC. It is translated as CATSILAGVGEQFF.